These T cell receptor beta chains were read from a single sample in a study of shared clonotypes between healthy human individuals. TCRdb's copy holds only in-frame clones and misses some; the assay was immunoSEQ multiplex PCR. In the table there are roughly 640,000 clones, around 74% of which are singletons. Sequencing was performed on memory CD4+ T cells sorted from blood. The source is a young woman in good health. The CDR3 runs from the conserved cysteine through the conserved F or W. The order of the fields is CDR3 length, J gene, V gene, D gene, clone size, CDR3 protein, CDR3 DNA. D genes are given only for firm matches. A row's size may be missing; if present it is once, few, many or a size class.

len: 12
j_gene: TRBJ2-3
v_gene: TRBV29-1
d_gene: NA
abundance: NA
CDR3aa: CSVSSGTDTQYF
CDR3nt: TGCAGCGTCTCTAGCGGCACAGATACGCAGTATTTT

len: 13
j_gene: TRBJ1-2
v_gene: TRBV7-8
d_gene: NA
abundance: NA
CDR3aa: CASSRGAGYGYTF
CDR3nt: TGTGCCAGCAGCAGGGGGGCGGGCTATGGCTACACCTTC

len: 16
j_gene: TRBJ1-5
v_gene: TRBV28
d_gene: NA
abundance: NA
CDR3aa: CASSLIPTVSNQPQHF
CDR3nt: TGTGCCAGCAGTTTAATCCCAACGGTCAGCAATCAGCCCCAGCATTTT

len: 16
j_gene: TRBJ1-5
v_gene: TRBV28
d_gene: NA
abundance: NA
CDR3aa: CASRPHRGGSNQPQHF
CDR3nt: TGTGCCAGCAGACCACACCGCGGGGGAAGCAATCAGCCCCAGCATTTT

len: 15
j_gene: TRBJ2-1
v_gene: TRBV6-5
d_gene: TRBD2
abundance: once
CDR3aa: CASSYSTSGSGEQFF
CDR3nt: TGTGCCAGCAGTTACTCAACTAGCGGGAGCGGCGAGCAGTTCTTC

len: 14
j_gene: TRBJ2-7
v_gene: TRBV5-1
d_gene: NA
abundance: NA
CDR3aa: CASSPAGASYEQYF
CDR3nt: TGCGCCAGCAGCCCCGCAGGGGCCTCCTACGAGCAGTACTTC

len: 15
j_gene: TRBJ2-7
v_gene: TRBV6-1
d_gene: NA
abundance: few
CDR3aa: CASSGIRDHSYEQYF
CDR3nt: TGTGCCAGCAGTGGGATCCGGGACCACTCCTACGAGCAGTACTTC

len: 15
j_gene: TRBJ1-3
v_gene: TRBV9
d_gene: NA
abundance: few
CDR3aa: CASSVSGQSGNTIYF
CDR3nt: TGTGCCAGCAGCGTCTCGGGGCAGTCCGGAAACACCATATATTTT

len: 14
j_gene: TRBJ2-1
v_gene: TRBV19
d_gene: TRBD2
abundance: NA
CDR3aa: CASTRLAGVYEQFF
CDR3nt: TGTGCCAGTACGCGACTAGCGGGAGTCTATGAGCAGTTCTTC

len: 14
j_gene: TRBJ2-1
v_gene: TRBV5-8
d_gene: NA
abundance: NA
CDR3aa: CASHGLGAYNEQFF
CDR3nt: TGTGCCAGCCATGGTCTCGGCGCCTACAATGAGCAGTTCTTC

len: 17
j_gene: TRBJ1-1
v_gene: TRBV10-2
d_gene: NA
abundance: many
CDR3aa: CASSEHPWGLDSTEAFF
CDR3nt: TGCGCCAGCAGTGAGCATCCCTGGGGGCTAGATAGCACTGAAGCTTTCTTT

len: 16
j_gene: TRBJ1-1
v_gene: TRBV5-1
d_gene: NA
abundance: NA
CDR3aa: CASSLTFGGFYTEAFF
CDR3nt: TGCGCCAGCAGCTTAACCTTCGGGGGATTCTACACTGAAGCTTTCTTT

len: 12
j_gene: TRBJ2-7
v_gene: TRBV5-1
d_gene: NA
abundance: NA
CDR3aa: CASSFLDGAQYF
CDR3nt: TGCGCCAGCAGCTTCCTCGACGGTGCGCAGTACTTC

len: 14
j_gene: TRBJ1-1
v_gene: TRBV2
d_gene: NA
abundance: NA
CDR3aa: CASRKGQMNTEAFF
CDR3nt: TGTGCCAGCAGGAAAGGACAGATGAACACTGAAGCTTTCTTT

len: 13
j_gene: TRBJ1-1
v_gene: TRBV30
d_gene: NA
abundance: NA
CDR3aa: CAWSVDRQTEAFF
CDR3nt: TGTGCCTGGAGTGTCGACAGGCAAACTGAAGCTTTCTTT

len: 16
j_gene: TRBJ2-1
v_gene: TRBV5-1
d_gene: TRBD2
abundance: NA
CDR3aa: CASSLAGPRGYNEQFF
CDR3nt: TGCGCCAGCAGTCTAGCGGGACCCAGGGGTTACAATGAGCAGTTCTTC

len: 14
j_gene: TRBJ1-2
v_gene: TRBV19
d_gene: NA
abundance: NA
CDR3aa: CASSLGTGRGGYTF
CDR3nt: TGTGCCAGTAGTCTAGGGACTGGGAGAGGCGGCTACACCTTC

len: 16
j_gene: TRBJ2-3
v_gene: TRBV11-2
d_gene: NA
abundance: NA
CDR3aa: CASSLPGRMGTDTQYF
CDR3nt: TGTGCCAGCAGCTTACCCGGCCGAATGGGCACAGATACGCAGTATTTT

len: 13
j_gene: TRBJ2-7
v_gene: TRBV2
d_gene: NA
abundance: NA
CDR3aa: CASKVANSYEQYF
CDR3nt: TGTGCCAGCAAGGTCGCCAACTCCTACGAGCAGTACTTC

len: 14
j_gene: TRBJ1-1
v_gene: TRBV6-6
d_gene: NA
abundance: NA
CDR3aa: CATASLRENTEAFF
CDR3nt: TGTGCCACCGCAAGTCTACGGGAGAACACTGAAGCTTTCTTT

len: 17
j_gene: TRBJ2-7
v_gene: TRBV23-1
d_gene: TRBD1
abundance: NA
CDR3aa: CASSQAGQGGKDYEQYF
CDR3nt: TGCGCCAGCAGTCAGGCGGGACAGGGGGGAAAAGACTACGAGCAGTACTTC

len: 17
j_gene: TRBJ2-3
v_gene: TRBV7-9
d_gene: TRBD2
abundance: NA
CDR3aa: CASSNSLLAGDTDTQYF
CDR3nt: TGTGCCAGCAGCAATAGCCTCCTAGCGGGGGACACAGATACGCAGTATTTT

len: 16
j_gene: TRBJ2-2
v_gene: TRBV27
d_gene: TRBD1
abundance: NA
CDR3aa: CASSLSGTGGAGELFF
CDR3nt: TGTGCCAGCAGCTTATCCGGGACAGGGGGGGCCGGGGAGCTGTTTTTT

len: 14
j_gene: TRBJ2-1
v_gene: TRBV6-1
d_gene: NA
abundance: NA
CDR3aa: CASSSRLDSNEQFF
CDR3nt: TGTGCCAGCAGCTCCAGACTCGACTCAAATGAGCAGTTCTTC

len: 13
j_gene: TRBJ1-2
v_gene: TRBV7-3
d_gene: TRBD1
abundance: NA
CDR3aa: CASSLGTGYGYTF
CDR3nt: TGTGCCAGCAGCTTAGGGACAGGCTATGGCTACACCTTC

len: 14
j_gene: TRBJ2-3
v_gene: TRBV2
d_gene: TRBD2
abundance: NA
CDR3aa: CASTSGTGTDTQYF
CDR3nt: TGTGCCAGTACTAGCGGGACAGGCACAGATACGCAGTATTTT

len: 14
j_gene: TRBJ2-7
v_gene: TRBV5-1
d_gene: NA
abundance: NA
CDR3aa: CASSFVGVDYEQYF
CDR3nt: TGCGCCAGCAGCTTCGTGGGTGTAGACTACGAGCAGTACTTC

len: 14
j_gene: TRBJ2-7
v_gene: TRBV2
d_gene: TRBD1
abundance: NA
CDR3aa: CASRPGTGRGEQYF
CDR3nt: TGTGCCAGCAGACCCGGGACAGGGCGAGGGGAGCAGTACTTC

len: 14
j_gene: TRBJ1-1
v_gene: TRBV12-5
d_gene: NA
abundance: once
CDR3aa: CASGPGLKNTEAFF
CDR3nt: TGTGCTAGTGGTCCCGGACTGAAGAACACTGAAGCTTTCTTT

len: 14
j_gene: TRBJ1-4
v_gene: TRBV27
d_gene: TRBD1
abundance: NA
CDR3aa: CASKKQGAYEKLFF
CDR3nt: TGTGCCAGCAAAAAACAGGGGGCGTATGAAAAACTGTTTTTT

len: 14
j_gene: TRBJ2-5
v_gene: TRBV5-4
d_gene: TRBD1
abundance: NA
CDR3aa: CASSLTGGEETQYF
CDR3nt: TGTGCCAGCAGCTTGACAGGGGGTGAAGAGACCCAGTACTTC

len: 17
j_gene: TRBJ1-1
v_gene: TRBV27
d_gene: TRBD1
abundance: NA
CDR3aa: CASSGPGQGYLNTEAFF
CDR3nt: TGTGCCAGCAGTGGTCCGGGACAGGGGTACCTGAACACTGAAGCTTTCTTT

len: 15
j_gene: TRBJ2-1
v_gene: TRBV5-6
d_gene: NA
abundance: NA
CDR3aa: CASSRGGSSYNEQFF
CDR3nt: TGTGCCAGCTCTCGTGGGGGAAGCTCCTACAATGAGCAGTTCTTC

len: 16
j_gene: TRBJ2-1
v_gene: TRBV11-1
d_gene: TRBD2
abundance: NA
CDR3aa: CASSLAKGLAVDEQFF
CDR3nt: TGTGCCAGCAGCTTAGCTAAGGGACTAGCTGTCGATGAGCAGTTCTTC

len: 14
j_gene: TRBJ2-7
v_gene: TRBV21-1
d_gene: NA
abundance: NA
CDR3aa: CASSKVDRDNEQYF
CDR3nt: TGTGCCAGCAGCAAAGTTGACAGGGATAACGAGCAGTACTTC

len: 14
j_gene: TRBJ2-5
v_gene: TRBV6-5
d_gene: TRBD1
abundance: NA
CDR3aa: CASSSPDRGETQYF
CDR3nt: TGTGCCAGCAGTTCCCCGGACAGGGGAGAGACCCAGTACTTC

len: 16
j_gene: TRBJ1-4
v_gene: TRBV30
d_gene: TRBD1
abundance: NA
CDR3aa: CAWARPGQGPNEKLFF
CDR3nt: TGTGCCTGGGCGCGCCCGGGACAGGGACCAAATGAAAAACTGTTTTTT

len: 15
j_gene: TRBJ2-1
v_gene: TRBV11-3
d_gene: TRBD2
abundance: NA
CDR3aa: CASSLVAGFSNEQFF
CDR3nt: TGTGCCAGCAGCTTAGTAGCGGGTTTTTCCAATGAGCAGTTCTTC

len: 15
j_gene: TRBJ1-5
v_gene: TRBV28
d_gene: NA
abundance: NA
CDR3aa: CASTGTVYPNQPQHF
CDR3nt: TGTGCCAGCACAGGTACCGTGTATCCCAATCAGCCCCAGCATTTT

len: 15
j_gene: TRBJ2-1
v_gene: TRBV6-1
d_gene: TRBD2
abundance: few
CDR3aa: CASSEGTSGSNEQFF
CDR3nt: TGTGCCAGCAGTGAAGGGACTAGCGGGAGCAATGAGCAGTTCTTC